Each of the 14 T cell receptor beta chains below was sequenced from the same sample in a study of cytomegalovirus exposure and HLA in healthy donors. Researchers ran the PCR with 60 Vbeta and 13 Jbeta primers. Repertoires were generated with immunoSEQ multiplex PCR, while TCRdb's copy carries only in-frame clones and drops some. This sample has 150,000 or so clones, with around 80% found just once. Sequenced sample: PBMCs. Every receptor here comes from a woman in her 40s in good health and CMV-seronegative.

This clone was counted a few times. The chain couples TRBV6-6 to TRBJ1-3, with TRBD1 as a possible D gene (6 bases). CDR1 and CDR2 (germline): MNHNY, SVGAGI (reference sequence). CDR3 length: 16 amino acids. Between the trimmed V and J ends, which lost 1 base and 4 bases, there was a span of 14 bases. CDR3 residues: CASSYFTRTEGNTIYF. The CDR3 DNA reads as TGTGCCAGCAGTTACTTTACCCGGACAGAAGGAAACACCATATATTTT.

The V call is TRBV11-1, the J call TRBJ1-1; D is unclear. CDR3 length: 16 amino acids. Trimming took 6 bases from V and 1 from J, leaving 18 bases between them. The germline V gene encodes CDR1 SGHAT and CDR2 FQDESV (reference sequence). CDR3 bases: TGTGCCAGCAGGGCCCCTGAAGCGCCGCGGAACACTGAAGCTTTCTTT. Translated, it gives CASRAPEAPRNTEAFF.

The rearrangement joins TRBV23-1 to TRBJ2-2; D is unclear. TRBV23-1 is an open reading frame, and its role is uncertain. With 3 bases removed from V and 2 bases from J, the gap between germline ends came to 13 bases. The CDR3 is 16 residues long. The CDR3 spells CASSHHNPRNTGELFF. The CDR3 DNA is TGCGCCAGCAGTCATCATAACCCGAGAAACACCGGGGAGCTGTTTTTT.

This chain joins TRBV7-9 and TRBJ1-3; D unresolved. The CDR3 has 15 residues. Trimming left V 1 base short and J 8 bases short, with 15 bases between. Germline V gene sequence: CDR1 SEHNR, CDR2 FQNEAQ (reference sequence). CDR3 loop: CASSLVSQASDTIYF. The DNA for the CDR3 is TGTGCCAGCAGCTTAGTCTCGCAGGCTTCAGACACCATATATTTT. The full variable domain, with the rest looked up from reference TRBV7-9 and TRBJ1-3, is DTGVSQNPRHKITKRGQNVTFRCDPISEHNRLYWYRQTLGQGPEFLTYFQNEAQLEKSRLLSDRFSAERPKGSFSTLEIQRTEQGDSAMYLCASSLVSQASDTIYFGEGSWLTVV.

The chain uses TRBV2 and TRBJ2-3; D is possibly TRBD2 (5 bases). Trimming took off 6 bases at V and 1 base at J, with 11 bases between the two ends. The CDR3 length is 14 residues. Germline V lookup: CDR1 SNHLY, CDR2 FYNNEI. This CDR3 is CASRAPRGTDTQYF. CDR3 DNA: TGTGCCAGCAGAGCCCCGAGGGGCACAGATACGCAGTATTTT.

Comment on this clone: The junction shows a germline mismatch at one end, possibly a read error. The V and J genes are TRBV2 and TRBJ2-4, with D maybe TRBD1 (5 bases). This CDR3 has 12 amino acids. The germline V gene has CDR1 SNHLY and CDR2 FYNNEI. This chain's CDR3 is CASSELRQPGDF. The DNA of the CDR3 is TGTGCCAGCAGTGAATTACGACAGCCTGGGGACTTC.

The J gene is TRBJ1-1, the V gene TRBV7-8; D is perhaps TRBD1 (5 bases). CDR1 is SGHVS and CDR2 is FQNEAQ in the germline V gene. V lost 5 bases and J lost 1, with 17 bases in between. This CDR3 contains 16 residues. Here the CDR3 reads CASSPRRGSTNTEAFF. The CDR3 DNA follows: TGTGCCAGCAGCCCTCGGCGGGGGAGTACGAACACTGAAGCTTTCTTT.

This clone was counted between two and nine times. V gene TRBV2 combines with J gene TRBJ2-7; TRBD1 agrees at 8 bases. The ends lost 7 bases at V and 0 bases at J; junction bases unmatched: 5. The CDR3 runs 14 residues. Germline V gives CDR1 SNHLY, CDR2 FYNNEI. The CDR3 DNA follows: TGTGCCAGCACCCTAACAGGGGGCTCCTACGAGCAGTACTTC. This translates into CASTLTGGSYEQYF.

The V gene is TRBV10-3, the J gene TRBJ1-4; D possibly corresponds to TRBD1 (5 bases). Trimming stripped 4 bases from V and 3 bases from J, with 18 bases between. From germline, CDR1 is ENHRY and CDR2 SYGVKD. The CDR3 runs 17 residues. CDR3 DNA sequence: TGTGCCATCAGTGGAATCCCGGGGACTCAGGCTAATGAAAAACTGTTTTTT. Translation gives CAISGIPGTQANEKLFF.

The chain joins TRBV2 to TRBJ2-5, with 9 bases fitting TRBD1. The CDR3 has 14 residues. The V gene end was trimmed by 6 bases and the J gene end by 1 base; junction bases not matched to a gene: 3. CDR1 is SNHLY, CDR2 FYNNEI, per germline. The CDR3 coding sequence is TGTGCCAGCAGCGGGGACAGGGTCCAAGAGACCCAGTACTTC. Its translation is CASSGDRVQETQYF.

This rearrangement joins TRBV21-1 to TRBJ1-5; the table assigns TRBD1, which was not confirmed against the DNA. TRBV21-1 counts as a pseudogene. There are 16 residues in the CDR3. The CDR3 DNA reads TGTGCCAGCACTGTCCCGGGACAGGGGTCGGGGCAGCCCCAGCATTTT. Its translation: CASTVPGQGSGQPQHF.

J is TRBJ1-2 and V is TRBV5-4, with 10 bases that match TRBD1. CDR1 and CDR2 from the germline V gene are SGHNT and YYREEE (reference sequence). V was pared by 4 bases and J by 7 bases, with 4 bases of the junction left unmatched. This CDR3 has 13 amino acids. CDR3 loop: CASSPGTGAGYTF. The CDR3 coding sequence is TGTGCCAGCAGCCCCGGGACAGGGGCTGGCTACACCTTC.

The chain employs TRBV21-1 and TRBJ2-1; the table's D call TRBD2 went unverified against the DNA. TRBV21-1 is a listed pseudogene. The CDR3 runs 16 residues. The CDR3, as DNA: TGTGCCAGCAGCAAAGCCATAGCGGGAGGGAACAATGAGCAGTTCTTC. Translation: CASSKAIAGGNNEQFF.

The V gene is TRBV7-9, the J gene TRBJ2-7; unclear D gene. This CDR3 is 11 amino acids long. CDR1 and CDR2 from the germline V gene are SEHNR and FQNEAQ (reference sequence). The V gene lost 5 bases and the J gene lost 4 bases, with 6 bases spanning the gap. This CDR3 is CASSPLYEQYF. In DNA form, the CDR3 reads TGTGCCAGCAGCCCTCTTTACGAGCAGTACTTC.